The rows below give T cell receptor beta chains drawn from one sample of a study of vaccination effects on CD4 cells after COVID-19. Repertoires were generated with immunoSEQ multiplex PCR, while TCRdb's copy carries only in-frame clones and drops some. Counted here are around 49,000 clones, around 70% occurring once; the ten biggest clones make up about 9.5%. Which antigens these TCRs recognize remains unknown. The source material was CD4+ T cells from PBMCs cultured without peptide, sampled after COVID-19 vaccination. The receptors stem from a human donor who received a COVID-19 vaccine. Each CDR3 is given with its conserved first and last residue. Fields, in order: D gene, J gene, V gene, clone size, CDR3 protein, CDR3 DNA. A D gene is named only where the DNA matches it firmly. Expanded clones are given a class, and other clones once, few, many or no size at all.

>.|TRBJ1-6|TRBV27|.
CASSPGTAESSYNSPLHF
TGTGCCAGCAGCCCCGGGACTGCCGAGAGCTCCTATAATTCACCCCTCCACTTT
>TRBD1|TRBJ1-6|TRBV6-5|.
CASSRDRADSPLHF
TGTGCCAGCAGTAGGGACAGGGCGGATTCACCCCTCCACTTT
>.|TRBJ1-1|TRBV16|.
CASSQGTWNTEAFF
TGTGCCAGCAGCCAAGGGACATGGAACACTGAAGCTTTCTTT
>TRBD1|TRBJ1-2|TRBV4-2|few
CASSQASATGLYGYTF
TGTGCCAGCAGCCAGGCATCGGCGACAGGGCTCTATGGCTACACCTTC
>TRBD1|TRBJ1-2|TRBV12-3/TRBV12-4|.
CASSADRAGGYTF
TGTGCCAGCAGTGCCGACAGGGCCGGTGGCTACACCTTC
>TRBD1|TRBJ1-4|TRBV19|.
CASRQGAVEKLFF
TGTGCCAGTAGACAGGGGGCAGTTGAAAAACTGTTTTTT
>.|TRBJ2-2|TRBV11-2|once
CASSLGVGRGTGELFF
TGTGCCAGCAGCCTTGGAGTGGGGCGTGGCACCGGGGAGCTGTTTTTT
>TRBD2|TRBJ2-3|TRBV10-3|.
CAIAGLAGGSHTQYF
TGTGCCATTGCCGGACTAGCGGGGGGTTCACATACGCAGTATTTT
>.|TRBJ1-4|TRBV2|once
CASRLEEKLFF
TGTGCCAGCAGATTGGAGGAAAAACTGTTTTTT
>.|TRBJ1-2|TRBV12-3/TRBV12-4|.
CASSFGAYGYTF
TGTGCCAGCAGTTTTGGGGCCTATGGCTACACCTTC
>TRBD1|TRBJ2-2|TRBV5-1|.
CASSRYRGVNTGELFF
TGCGCCAGCAGTCGTTACAGGGGGGTGAACACCGGGGAGCTGTTTTTT
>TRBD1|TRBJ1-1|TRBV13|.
CASSRQGMNTEAFF
TGTGCCAGCAGCCGACAGGGGATGAACACTGAAGCTTTCTTT
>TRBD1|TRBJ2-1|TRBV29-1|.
CSVSGTGGRNSYNEQFF
TGCAGCGTTTCCGGGACAGGGGGCCGGAACTCCTACAATGAGCAGTTCTTC
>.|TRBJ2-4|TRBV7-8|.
CASSLEVQTSKIKNIQYF
TGTGCCAGCAGCTTAGAGGTCCAGACGTCGAAGATAAAAAACATTCAGTACTTC
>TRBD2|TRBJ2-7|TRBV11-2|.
CASSVAGHSDEQYF
TGTGCCAGCAGCGTAGCGGGGCATTCGGACGAGCAGTACTTC
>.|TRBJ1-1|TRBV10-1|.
CASSELLNTEAFF
TGCGCCAGCAGTGAGTTGCTGAACACTGAAGCTTTCTTT
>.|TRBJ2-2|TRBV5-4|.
CASSLGVVAGELFF
TGTGCCAGCAGCTTGGGTGTGGTGGCCGGGGAGCTGTTTTTT
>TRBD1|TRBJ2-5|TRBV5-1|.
CASSPRGHAGTQYF
TGCGCCAGCAGTCCCAGGGGGCATGCGGGGACCCAGTACTTC
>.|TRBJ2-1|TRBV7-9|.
CASTLPLLAPLSGEQFF
TGTGCCAGCACCCTCCCCCTTCTAGCCCCCTTGAGTGGTGAGCAGTTCTTC
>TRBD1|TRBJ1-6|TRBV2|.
CASRTGSSPLHF
TGTGCCAGCCGGACAGGGAGTTCACCCCTCCACTTT
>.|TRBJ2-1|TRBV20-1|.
CSASRESYNEQFF
TGCAGTGCTAGTAGGGAGTCCTACAATGAGCAGTTCTTC
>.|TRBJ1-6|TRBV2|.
CASSDRAGNSPLHF
TGTGCCAGCAGTGACAGGGCCGGTAATTCACCCCTCCACTTT
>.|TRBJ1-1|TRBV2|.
CASSPGREGKAFF
TGTGCCAGCAGCCCCGGACGGGAGGGCAAAGCTTTCTTT
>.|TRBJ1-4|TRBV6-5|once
CASRSTRVGYEKLFF
TGTGCCAGCAGGTCGACACGGGTGGGATATGAAAAACTGTTTTTT
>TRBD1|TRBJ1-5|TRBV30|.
CAWNSDRGPYYSNQPQHF
TGTGCCTGGAATTCTGACAGGGGGCCTTACTATAGCAATCAGCCCCAGCATTTT